Below are 17 T cell receptor beta chains sequenced from a single sample in a study of T cells after yellow fever vaccination (dated by TCRdb to the late 2010s). Library preparation was by 5' RACE. Sequencing instrument: Illumina HiSeq 2500. The raw public data were reprocessed by TCRdb itself: fastp quality trimming at Q25, MiXCR clonotype calling, in-frame beta chains only. Each CDR3 protein gets just one entry, which takes the most common genes and DNA from the rows behind it. Counted in this sample were 65,000 to 90,000 distinct CDR3 sequences; about 14% of them appeared once. Around 23% of the sample is held by the ten biggest clonotypes. The treatment or condition label, read with the paper, signifies: live attenuated yellow fever vaccine strain. This sample comprised CD8+ T cells not binding an NS4B(214-222) dextramer, sorted from PBMCs, obtained approximately 20 days after the first yellow fever vaccination. The cell subset or site label, read with the paper, signifies: NS4B epitope dextramer-negative CD8 T cells. These TCRs come from a man in his late teens or twenties who received the YFV17D yellow fever vaccine.

The rearrangement joins TRBV10-3 to TRBJ1-2, with D uncertain. Germline CDR1 is ENHRY and CDR2 is SYGVKD. There are 15 residues in the CDR3. The V and J ends lost 0 bases and 0 bases respectively, with 8 bases between them. The CDR3 protein is CAISESGKANYGYTF. CDR3 DNA: TGTGCCATCAGTGAGTCGGGGAAAGCTAACTATGGCTACACCTTC.

This clonotype was detected a few times. This sequence joins TRBV5-6 and TRBJ2-7; tentatively, D is TRBD2 (5 bases). This CDR3 is 16 amino acids long. With 0 bases removed from V and 0 bases from J, the gap between germline ends came to 13 bases. Germline loops: CDR1 SGHDT, CDR2 YYEEEE. CDR3 amino acids: CASSLVSSGDSYEQYF. CDR3 DNA sequence: TGTGCCAGCAGCTTGGTATCCTCCGGGGACTCCTACGAGCAGTACTTC.

The chain combines TRBV27 with TRBJ2-1; TRBD2 agrees at 7 bases. With 0 bases clipped from V and 5 bases from J, the junction kept 7 bases outside the gene matches. This CDR3 has 16 amino acids. Per the germline V gene, CDR1 is MNHEY and CDR2 is SMNVEV (reference sequence). CDR3 protein: CASSLSLGGVDNEQFF. In DNA, the CDR3 is TGTGCCAGCAGTTTATCGTTGGGGGGGGTTGACAATGAGCAGTTCTTC.

The rearrangement uses TRBV4-2 and TRBJ2-3; no clear D gene. The CDR3 runs 12 residues. Germline V CDR1 and CDR2: LGHNA, YNFKEQ. V dropped 3 bases and J dropped 4 bases, with 5 bases sitting between them. CDR3 in amino acids: CASSHLADTQYF. The CDR3 DNA sequence: TGTGCCAGCAGCCACCTGGCAGATACGCAGTATTTT.

This chain connects TRBV3-1 to TRBJ1-6; D unresolved. Per the germline V gene, CDR1 is LGHDT and CDR2 is YNNKEL (reference sequence). The CDR3 runs to 15 residues. V lost 3 bases, J lost 0 bases, and 6 bases lay in between. The CDR3 DNA reads as TGTGCCAGCAGCCAGGGAGACTCCTATAATTCACCCCTCCACTTT. The encoded protein is CASSQGDSYNSPLHF.

This chain connects TRBV28 to TRBJ2-5, with a weak D call TRBD2 (5 bases). Germline CDR1 MDHEN, CDR2 SYDVKM. The CDR3 length is 16 residues. The V end lost 6 bases, the J end lost 3 bases, and 20 bases lay between the germline ends. The CDR3: CASSPAPPEGKETQYF. Here the CDR3 DNA reads TGTGCCAGCAGCCCGGCCCCCCCTGAGGGAAAAGAGACCCAGTACTTC.

A few counts support this clonotype. CDR3 DNA: TGTGCCAGCAGTAATACAGGGAGGAGAACTAATGAAAAACTGTTTTTT. It codes for CASSNTGRRTNEKLFF. The chain couples TRBV6-6 to TRBJ1-4; weak D call: TRBD1 (6 bases). Germline V lookup: CDR1 MNHNY, CDR2 SVGAGI (reference sequence). This CDR3 has 16 amino acids. V lost 5 bases to trimming and J lost 1 base, with 14 bases between them.

This clonotype was seen a few times. The gene calls are TRBV27 and TRBJ2-1; the match to TRBD1 covers 7 bases. Trimming cost V 6 bases and J 7 bases; bases outside gene matches: 12. The CDR3 contains 15 residues. CDR1 and CDR2 (germline): MNHEY, SMNVEV (reference sequence). This CDR3 is CASSRPGQPRNEQFF. CDR3 in DNA: TGTGCCAGCAGCCGACCGGGACAGCCGCGAAATGAGCAGTTCTTC.

The V and J genes are TRBV6-5 and TRBJ2-3; 10 bases line up with TRBD2. This CDR3 is built from 15 residues. V shed 2 bases, J shed 3 bases, and the junction held 2 bases outside the gene matches. Germline values: CDR1 MNHEY, CDR2 SVGAGI. The CDR3 bases are TGTGCCAGCAGTTACGCTAGCGGGGGAACAGATACGCAGTATTTT. It yields the protein CASSYASGGTDTQYF.

The chain couples TRBV4-1 to TRBJ2-2; TRBD2 agrees at 8 bases. The germline V gene encodes CDR1 MGHRA and CDR2 YSYEKL. The CDR3 is made up of 17 amino acids. The ends lost 2 bases at V and 5 bases at J; junction bases unmatched: 10. Here the CDR3 DNA reads TGCGCCAGCAGCCAAAGTAGTAGCGGGGCTATAACCGGGGAGCTGTTTTTT. The encoded protein is CASSQSSSGAITGELFF.

The gene calls are TRBV7-3 and TRBJ2-3; possibly TRBD2 for D (5 bases). Trimming took 3 bases from V and 6 from J, leaving 7 bases between them. Germline V gene sequence: CDR1 SGHTA, CDR2 FQGTGA. The CDR3 has 12 residues. The CDR3 here is CASSFPGDTQYF. DNA of the CDR3: TGTGCCAGCAGCTTTCCGGGGGATACGCAGTATTTT.

This clonotype was picked up a small number of times. This chain uses TRBV5-1 with TRBJ2-1; 12 nucleotides agree with TRBD1. Trimming took 4 bases from V and 3 from J; bases not matched to a gene: 5. The CDR3 extends over 16 amino acids. Germline assignment: CDR1 SGHRS and CDR2 YFSETQ. The CDR3 reads CASSPGTGGNYNEQFF. The CDR3 bases are TGCGCCAGCAGCCCCGGGACAGGGGGCAACTACAATGAGCAGTTCTTC.

The gene calls are TRBV7-9 and TRBJ2-5, with D maybe TRBD1 (5 bases). Germline V gives CDR1 SEHNR, CDR2 FQNEAQ (reference sequence). The CDR3 spans 15 residues. Trimming took 1 base from V and 4 from J, leaving 13 bases between them. The DNA for the CDR3 is TGTGCCAGCAGCTTAGAGGTGGCTAGGGGAGAGACCCAGTACTTC. Amino acids: CASSLEVARGETQYF.

The chain uses TRBV6-6 and TRBJ1-1; TRBD1 aligns across 8 bases. The CDR3 is made up of 13 amino acids. V shed 8 bases and J 1 base; nucleotides not matched to a gene: 3. Germline V CDR1 and CDR2: MNHNY, SVGAGI (reference sequence). CDR3 bases: TGTGCCAGCCCCAGGGGGCAGAACACTGAAGCTTTCTTT. This translates into CASPRGQNTEAFF.

The sample holds a few counts of this clonotype. The V gene is TRBV4-3, the J gene TRBJ2-1; TRBD1 aligns across 9 bases. The CDR3 sequence is 15 residues long. Germline V gene sequence: CDR1 LGHNA, CDR2 YSLEER. Trimming removed 2 bases from V and 2 bases from J; junction bases left unmatched: 1. Here the CDR3 reads CASSQRQGAYNEQFF. CDR3 DNA sequence: TGCGCCAGCAGCCAAAGACAGGGGGCCTACAATGAGCAGTTCTTC.

This clonotype has a handful of counts. This chain connects TRBV9 to TRBJ2-1, with D possibly being TRBD1 or TRBD2 (5 bases each). Germline V gives CDR1 SGDLS, CDR2 YYNGEE. V was shortened by 0 bases and J by 4 bases, with 11 bases between the two germline ends. The CDR3 spans 15 residues. The CDR3: CASSVEGTDYNEQFF. The CDR3 nucleotides read TGTGCCAGCAGCGTAGAGGGGACCGATTACAATGAGCAGTTCTTC. The full variable domain, in which reference TRBV9 and TRBJ2-1 provide the parts outside the CDR3, is DSGVTQTPKHLITATGQRVTLRCSPRSGDLSVYWYQQSLDQGLQFLIQYYNGEERAKGNILERFSAQQFPDLHSELNLSSLELGDSALYFCASSVEGTDYNEQFFGPGTRLTVL.

The rearrangement uses TRBV19 and TRBJ2-3, with 9 bases identical to TRBD1. In germline, CDR1 is LNHDA, CDR2 SQIVND (reference sequence). The CDR3 contains 18 residues. V lost 8 bases, J lost 3 bases, and 18 bases stayed unmatched. The CDR3 is CASRPQGAGPTWTDTQYF. The CDR3 nucleotides are TGTGCCAGTCGACCACAGGGGGCTGGACCTACTTGGACAGATACGCAGTATTTT.